The clone carrying this TCR beta chain was seen repeatedly, ten times or more. Antigen unknown. The CDR3 is 12 residues long. V lost 3 bases and J 4 bases, leaving 4 bases between the germline ends. Germline loops: CDR1 SEHNR, CDR2 FQNEAQ (reference sequence). The sample belongs to a study of T-cell memory formation after mild COVID-19. General study points: Proof of SARS-CoV-2 specificity was absent for the second-wave clones that crested on day 37.

TCRalpha and TCRbeta libraries used 5'RACE with constant-segment primers and UMIs. TCRdb analysed the 5' RACE reads with MiXCR anew, one entry per CDR3 protein. The sample carries roughly 250,000 distinct CDR3 sequences, roughly a sixth recorded once. The V call is TRBV7-9, the J call TRBJ1-5; D not resolved. Sequences were obtained from PBMCs or a T cell subset sorted from them (not recorded which). This receptor was identified in a young man who had mild COVID-19 (a few samples of this study predate the infection). Cell type and time point are not known. This CDR3 is CASSLGNQPQHF. The CDR3 region has the DNA TGTGCCAGCAGCTTGGGTAATCAGCCCCAGCATTTT.